This paragraph covers one T cell receptor beta chain sequence. This clone was counted once. Its antigen is unknown. Base qualities were left out, and no much larger clone turns up one base away. Bulk bone marrow was analyzed without sorting T-cell subsets. Bone marrow from around twelve myelodysplastic syndrome patients was immunosequenced for TCR beta CDR3 regions before and after hypomethylating agent therapy. To track the repertoire longitudinally, every patient provided one baseline bone marrow along with two to three bone marrows taken at different post-treatment timepoints. Genomic DNA was isolated from whole bone marrow, and DNA quality was assessed with TapeStation, NanoDrop OneC and PicoGreen assays. This entry is derived from a study of hypomethylating agent response in myelodysplastic syndrome (dated by TCRdb to the early 2020s). About the full investigation: Patients were treated with the hypomethylating agents azacitidine (8 of 11) or decitabine (3 of 11). The cohort included several male and a couple of female myelodysplastic syndrome patients. Patients had a mean age of about 76 +/- 6.4 years, and a diploid cytogenetic profile was the most common. The mutation found most frequently was TET2, which appeared in 5 of the 11 patients. About six patients responded with complete response or hematologic improvement, and a few patients were non-responders. Response was defined as complete response or hematologic improvement, and patients meeting neither criterion were classed as non-responders. General conclusions and limits of the study: Novel clonotypes emerged more often in responders, while non-responders showed more contracted clonotypes after treatment. After hypomethylating agent treatment, no significant change in richness, rarefaction diversity or clonality was seen, either across all patients or within response groups. Age matching of healthy control donors to MDS patients was not performed, and the MDS versus healthy comparison could have been impacted by this lack of age matching. The shared GLIPH2 clusters might recognize novel MDS antigens, but this possibility was not confirmed and requires experimental validation. Only ten to twelve patients were analyzed, so the study cohort was small.

Libraries came from the immunoSEQ multiplex PCR assay. Survey resolution was applied, with two replicates of approximately 200 ng each being run for a total of approximately 400 ng of DNA per sample. Rearranged TCRB sequences in genomic DNA were detected with the hsTCRB kit using multiplex PCR primers targeting V and J genes. To amplify the CDR3 region, the first PCR ran for about 33 cycles with the QIAGEN Multiplex PCR Kit. A roughly 8-cycle second PCR added sample barcodes and Illumina adapters to each replicate. Pooled libraries were quantified with a QuantStudio 6 and the KAPA library quantification kit. About 15 pM of pooled libraries was sequenced on an Illumina MiSeq using 156-cycle single-end reads plus a 15-cycle index read. In the paper's pipeline: VDJdb annotation flagged about 1.7% of 168,753 unique clonotypes as previously reported viral-epitope-specific. The immunoSEQ Data Assistant and immunoSEQ Analyzer converted raw reads into normalized, annotated TCRB repertoires. Clonotypes were analyzed with the immunarch R package version 0.6.5 and BioAnalyzer. Before richness was estimated, every repertoire was downsampled to the clone count of the smallest repertoire. Fisher's exact tests classified clonotypes as expanded, contracted or novel, with novel meaning zero frequency before treatment. Significantly changed CDR3 beta sequences were clustered with GLIPH2 at simulation_depth=1000 and kmer_min_depth=3, and CDR3s shorter than five residues were left out. Entries here come from immuneACCESS through TCRdb and include only in-frame sequences with V and J called. Some clones fail to appear in such tables; in the studies checked, an unresolved V gene covers under half of the shortfall, and the cause of the remainder is unknown. V and J calls plus clone size are reproduced from that table; the DNA served to infer D and trimming. The sample contains about 5,100 clones, about 80% of them found a single time. 16% of the sample goes to the ten largest clones.

Measured from the cysteine to the phenylalanine, the CDR3 is 14 residues long. Of the read, only the CDR3 DNA is kept; its 42 bases are in frame from base 1. V loses 0 bases of germline sequence and J loses 3 bases, and the interval between the two ends is 6 bases. CDR1 and CDR2, per the germline V gene (reference sequence), are SGHNT and YYREEE. Source: bone marrow, taken before or after starting hypomethylating agent treatment for myelodysplastic syndrome (not recorded which). The rearranged chain carries TRBV5-4 and TRBJ1-4, with the D gene not clear enough to name. The receptor's source is a human donor with myelodysplastic syndrome. The bases read TGTGCCAGCAGCTTGGGGGGTGCTAATGAAAAACTGTTTTTT. This codes for CASSLGGANEKLFF.